The rows below give T cell receptor beta chains drawn from one sample of a study of T cell responses to AZD1222 COVID-19 vaccine. Sequencing used immunoSEQ multiplex PCR; TCRdb keeps in-frame clones, though not all of them. The sample shows roughly 150,000 clones, 90% of them seen only once. This specimen consisted of peripheral blood, obtained on day 0 of AZD1222 vaccination. These receptors all stem from an adult in good health. CDR3s include the opening cysteine and the closing phenylalanine or tryptophan. A D gene is named only where the DNA matches it firmly. Clone size is given for some rows only: seen once, a few or many times, or a class if the clone is expanded.

d_call j_call v_call clone_size cdr3_aa cdr3_nt
TRBD2 TRBJ2-7 TRBV6-2/TRBV6-3 - CASSFPGTSGRMAYF TGTGCCAGCAGTTTCCCCGGGACTAGCGGGAGGATGGCGTACTTC
TRBD2 TRBJ2-1 TRBV5-4 once CASSELAGAQNEQFF TGTGCCAGCAGCGAACTAGCGGGAGCCCAGAATGAGCAGTTCTTC
- TRBJ2-1 TRBV19 - CASTPSKEDSYNEQFF TGTGCCAGTACCCCTTCAAAGGAGGACAGTTACAATGAGCAGTTCTTC
TRBD2 TRBJ2-3 TRBV2 - CASSEGLAGYTDTQYF TGTGCCAGCAGTGAAGGTCTAGCGGGGTACACAGATACGCAGTATTTT
TRBD1 TRBJ1-2 TRBV7-2 - CASSLELQGAVNYGYTF TGTGCCAGCAGCTTAGAATTGCAGGGGGCCGTAAACTATGGCTACACCTTC
TRBD1 TRBJ2-6 TRBV7-2 - CASSLDGLTGAGANVLTF TGTGCCAGCAGCTTAGATGGTTTGACAGGGGCTGGGGCCAACGTCCTGACTTTC
- TRBJ2-7 TRBV5-1 - CASSSDGGGRYEQYF TGCGCCAGCAGCTCTGACGGGGGTGGTCGCTACGAGCAGTACTTC
TRBD1 TRBJ2-6 TRBV5-6 - CASSRTGTGANVLTF TGTGCCAGCAGCCGGACAGGGACTGGGGCCAACGTCCTGACTTTC
- TRBJ1-6 TRBV6-5 - CASTSRVNSPLHF TGTGCCAGCACGTCCAGGGTCAATTCACCCCTCCACTTT
- TRBJ1-2 TRBV6-5 - CASSPYDTGYGYTF TGTGCCAGCAGTCCTTACGACACCGGTTATGGCTACACCTTC
- TRBJ2-1 TRBV7-2 - CASSFLGLSKYNEQFF TGTGCCAGCAGCTTCCTCGGACTTAGTAAATACAATGAGCAGTTCTTC
TRBD2 TRBJ2-2 TRBV7-2 - CASSLPLITTRGATGELFF TGTGCCAGCAGCTTACCCCTGATTACGACGCGGGGGGCAACCGGGGAGCTGTTTTTT
- TRBJ2-3 TRBV6-2/TRBV6-3 - CASSYSASAPSTDTQYF TGTGCCAGCAGTTACTCGGCTAGCGCACCTAGCACAGATACGCAGTATTTT
TRBD1 TRBJ1-1 TRBV29-1 - CSVVGGQGVDEAFF TGCAGCGTTGTCGGCGGACAGGGGGTTGATGAAGCTTTCTTT
TRBD2 TRBJ2-7 TRBV10-3 few CAISEDPGLARSF TGTGCCATCAGCGAAGATCCGGGACTAGCGAGAAGTTTC
- TRBJ2-2 TRBV24-1 - CATSEVKTGSTGELFF TGTGCCACCAGTGAGGTAAAGACAGGATCCACCGGGGAGCTGTTTTTT